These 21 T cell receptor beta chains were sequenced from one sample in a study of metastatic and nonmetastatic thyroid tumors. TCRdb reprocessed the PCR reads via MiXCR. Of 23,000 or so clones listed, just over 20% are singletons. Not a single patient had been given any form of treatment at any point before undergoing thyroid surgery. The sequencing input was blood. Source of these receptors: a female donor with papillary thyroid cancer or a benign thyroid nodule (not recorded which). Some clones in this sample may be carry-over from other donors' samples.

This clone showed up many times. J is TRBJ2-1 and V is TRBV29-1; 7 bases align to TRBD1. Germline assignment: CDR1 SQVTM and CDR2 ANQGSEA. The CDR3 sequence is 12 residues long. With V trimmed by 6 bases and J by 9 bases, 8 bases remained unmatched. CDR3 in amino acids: CSVPDRDFEQFF. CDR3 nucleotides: TGCAGCGTGCCCGACAGGGATTTTGAGCAGTTCTTC.

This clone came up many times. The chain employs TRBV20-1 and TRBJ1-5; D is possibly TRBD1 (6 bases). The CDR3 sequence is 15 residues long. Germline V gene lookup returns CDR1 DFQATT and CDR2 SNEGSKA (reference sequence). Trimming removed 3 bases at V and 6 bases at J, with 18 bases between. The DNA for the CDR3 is TGCAGTGCTAGGAGCCGGGCGGGGGGCGGTCAGCCCCAGCATTTT. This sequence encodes CSARSRAGGGQPQHF.

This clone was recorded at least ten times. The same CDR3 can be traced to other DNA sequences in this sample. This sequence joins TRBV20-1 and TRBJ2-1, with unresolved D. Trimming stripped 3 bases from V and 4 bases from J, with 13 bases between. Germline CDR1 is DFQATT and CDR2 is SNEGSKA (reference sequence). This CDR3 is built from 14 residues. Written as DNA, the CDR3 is TGCAGTGCTAGGACTGCCCCTTTGTACAATGAGCAGTTCTTC. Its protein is CSARTAPLYNEQFF.

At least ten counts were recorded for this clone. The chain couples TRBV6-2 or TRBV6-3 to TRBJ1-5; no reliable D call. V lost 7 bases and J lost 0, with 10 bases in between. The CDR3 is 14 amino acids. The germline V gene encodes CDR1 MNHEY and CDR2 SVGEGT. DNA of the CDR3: TGTGCCAGCAACCAGCTCGATAGCAATCAGCCCCAGCATTTT. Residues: CASNQLDSNQPQHF.

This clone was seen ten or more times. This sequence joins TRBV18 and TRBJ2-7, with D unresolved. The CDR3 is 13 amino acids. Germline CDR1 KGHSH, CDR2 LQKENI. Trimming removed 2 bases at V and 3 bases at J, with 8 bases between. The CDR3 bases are TGTGCCAGCTCACCAGCGGCAGACTACGAGCAGTACTTC. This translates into CASSPAADYEQYF. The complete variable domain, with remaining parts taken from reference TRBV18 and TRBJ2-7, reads NAGVMQNPRHLVRRRGQEARLRCSPMKGHSHVYWYRQLPEEGLKFMVYLQKENIIDESGMPKERFSAEFPKEGPSILRIQQVVRGDSAAYFCASSPAADYEQYFGPGTRLTVT.

The CDR3 here is CASSFELAGGNEQFF. The CDR3 bases are TGTGCCAGCAGCTTCGAGCTAGCGGGAGGAAATGAGCAGTTCTTC. The chain joins TRBV11-2 to TRBJ2-1, with 11 bases aligning to TRBD2. The CDR3 is 15 residues long. After removal of 3 bases from V and 7 bases from J, the junction contained 5 bases not matched to a gene. The germline V gene has CDR1 SGHAT and CDR2 FQNNGV.

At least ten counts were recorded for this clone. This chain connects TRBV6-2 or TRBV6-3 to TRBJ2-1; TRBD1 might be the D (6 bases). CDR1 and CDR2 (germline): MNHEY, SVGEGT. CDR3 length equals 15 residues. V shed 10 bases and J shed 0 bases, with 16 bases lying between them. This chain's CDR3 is CAIDTPGASYNEQFF. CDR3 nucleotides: TGTGCCATCGACACCCCAGGGGCCTCCTACAATGAGCAGTTCTTC.

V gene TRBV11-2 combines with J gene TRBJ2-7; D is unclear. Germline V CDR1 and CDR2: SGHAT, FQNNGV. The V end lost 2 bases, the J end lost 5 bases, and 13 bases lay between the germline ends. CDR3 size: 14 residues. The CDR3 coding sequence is TGTGCCAGCAGCTTATGGTGGGCCAGTAACGAGCAGTACTTC. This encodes CASSLWWASNEQYF.

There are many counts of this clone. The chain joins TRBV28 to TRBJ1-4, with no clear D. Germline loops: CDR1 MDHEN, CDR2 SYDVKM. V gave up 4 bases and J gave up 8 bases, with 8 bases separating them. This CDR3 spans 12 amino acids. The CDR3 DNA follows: TGTGCCAGCAGTTCCCTAGGGGAAAAACTGTTTTTT. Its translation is CASSSLGEKLFF.

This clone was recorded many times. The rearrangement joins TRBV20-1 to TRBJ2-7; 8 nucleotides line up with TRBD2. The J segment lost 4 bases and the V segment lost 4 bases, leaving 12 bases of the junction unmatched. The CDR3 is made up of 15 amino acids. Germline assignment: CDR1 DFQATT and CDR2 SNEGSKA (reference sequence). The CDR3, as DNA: TGCAGTGCTAAGACGCTCTCGGGAGGGCCATACGAGCAGTACTTC. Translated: CSAKTLSGGPYEQYF.

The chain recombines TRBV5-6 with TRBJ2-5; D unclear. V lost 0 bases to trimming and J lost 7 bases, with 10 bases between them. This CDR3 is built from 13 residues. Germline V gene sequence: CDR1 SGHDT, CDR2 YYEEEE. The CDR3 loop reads CASSLAFMGTQYF. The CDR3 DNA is TGTGCCAGCAGCTTGGCATTTATGGGGACCCAGTACTTC.

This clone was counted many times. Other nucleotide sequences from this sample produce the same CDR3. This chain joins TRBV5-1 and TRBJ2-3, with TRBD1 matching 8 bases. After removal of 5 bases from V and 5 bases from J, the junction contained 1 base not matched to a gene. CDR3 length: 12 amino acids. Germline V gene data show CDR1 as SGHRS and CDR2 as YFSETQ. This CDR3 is CASRTGEDTQYF. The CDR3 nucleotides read TGCGCCAGCAGGACAGGGGAAGATACGCAGTATTTT.

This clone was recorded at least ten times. CDR3 in DNA: TGTGCCAGCTCACCAGCCCGTCGAGGGGGAGGAAACACCATATATTTT. Protein product: CASSPARRGGGNTIYF. The chain carries TRBV18 and TRBJ1-3, with D possibly being TRBD1 (6 bases). The length of the CDR3 is 16 residues. Germline V gene lookup returns CDR1 KGHSH and CDR2 LQKENI. Trimming removed 2 bases from V and 4 bases from J, with 15 bases in between. The whole variable domain, remainder taken from reference TRBV18 and TRBJ1-3, is NAGVMQNPRHLVRRRGQEARLRCSPMKGHSHVYWYRQLPEEGLKFMVYLQKENIIDESGMPKERFSAEFPKEGPSILRIQQVVRGDSAAYFCASSPARRGGGNTIYFGEGSWLTVV.

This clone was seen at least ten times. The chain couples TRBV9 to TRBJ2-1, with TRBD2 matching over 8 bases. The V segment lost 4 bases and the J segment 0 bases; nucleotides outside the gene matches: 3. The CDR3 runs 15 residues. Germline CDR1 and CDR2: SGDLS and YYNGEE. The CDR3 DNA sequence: TGTGCCAGCAGCTCGAGCGGGAGCTCCTACAATGAGCAGTTCTTC. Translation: CASSSSGSSYNEQFF. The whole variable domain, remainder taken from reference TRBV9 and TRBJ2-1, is DSGVTQTPKHLITATGQRVTLRCSPRSGDLSVYWYQQSLDQGLQFLIQYYNGEERAKGNILERFSAQQFPDLHSELNLSSLELGDSALYFCASSSSGSSYNEQFFGPGTRLTVL.

CDR3 sequence reads: CSARDLESAGGYTF. In DNA form, the CDR3 reads TGCAGTGCTAGAGATTTGGAATCGGCAGGAGGCTACACCTTC. V usage is TRBV20-1 and J usage is TRBJ1-2; D uncertain. The CDR3 sequence is 14 residues long. Trimming removed 0 bases from V and 8 bases from J, with 16 bases in between. Germline-derived CDR1 and CDR2 are DFQATT and SNEGSKA (reference sequence).

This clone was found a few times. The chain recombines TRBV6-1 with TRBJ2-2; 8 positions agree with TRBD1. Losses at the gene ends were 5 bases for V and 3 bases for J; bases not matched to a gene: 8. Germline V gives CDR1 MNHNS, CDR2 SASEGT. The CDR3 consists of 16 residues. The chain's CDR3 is CASSLEDRVYTGELFF. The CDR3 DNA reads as TGTGCCAGCAGTCTTGAGGACAGGGTCTACACCGGGGAGCTGTTTTTT.

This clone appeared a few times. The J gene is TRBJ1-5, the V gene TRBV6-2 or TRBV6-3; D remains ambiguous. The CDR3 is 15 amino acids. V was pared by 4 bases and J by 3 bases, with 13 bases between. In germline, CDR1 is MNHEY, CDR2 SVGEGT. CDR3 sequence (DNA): TGTGCCAGCAGTTCAAACGGACTGCACAATCAGCCCCAGCATTTT. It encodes CASSSNGLHNQPQHF.

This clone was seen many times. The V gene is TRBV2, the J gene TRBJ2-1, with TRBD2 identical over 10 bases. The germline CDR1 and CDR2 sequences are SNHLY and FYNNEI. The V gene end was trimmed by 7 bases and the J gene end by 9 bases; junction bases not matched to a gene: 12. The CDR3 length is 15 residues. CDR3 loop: CASTGLAGVRSEQFF. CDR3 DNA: TGTGCCAGCACAGGCCTAGCGGGAGTTCGGAGTGAGCAGTTCTTC.

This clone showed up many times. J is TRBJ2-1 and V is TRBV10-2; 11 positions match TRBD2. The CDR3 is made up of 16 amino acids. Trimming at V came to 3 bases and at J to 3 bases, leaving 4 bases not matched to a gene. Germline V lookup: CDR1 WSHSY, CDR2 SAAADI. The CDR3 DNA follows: TGCGCCAGCAGTGATCCGACTAGCGGGGACTACAATGAGCAGTTCTTC. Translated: CASSDPTSGDYNEQFF.

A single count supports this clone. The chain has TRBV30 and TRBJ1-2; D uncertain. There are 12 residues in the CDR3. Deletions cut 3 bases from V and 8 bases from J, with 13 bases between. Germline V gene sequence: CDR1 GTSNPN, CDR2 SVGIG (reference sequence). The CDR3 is CAWSKGGGGYTF. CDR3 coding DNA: TGTGCCTGGAGCAAAGGAGGAGGCGGCTACACCTTC. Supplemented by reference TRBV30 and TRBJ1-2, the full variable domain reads SQTIHQWPATLVQPVGSPLSLECTVEGTSNPNLYWYRQAAGRGLQLLFYSVGIGQISSEVPQNLSASRPQDRQFILSSKKLLLSDSGFYLCAWSKGGGGYTFGSGTRLTVV.

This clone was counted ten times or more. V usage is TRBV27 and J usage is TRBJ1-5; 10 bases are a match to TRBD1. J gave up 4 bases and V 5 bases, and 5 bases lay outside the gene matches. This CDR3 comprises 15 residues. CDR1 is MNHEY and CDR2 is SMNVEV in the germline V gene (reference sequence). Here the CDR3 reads CASSQGTGDNQPQHF. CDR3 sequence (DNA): TGTGCCAGCAGTCAGGGGACAGGGGATAATCAGCCCCAGCATTTT.